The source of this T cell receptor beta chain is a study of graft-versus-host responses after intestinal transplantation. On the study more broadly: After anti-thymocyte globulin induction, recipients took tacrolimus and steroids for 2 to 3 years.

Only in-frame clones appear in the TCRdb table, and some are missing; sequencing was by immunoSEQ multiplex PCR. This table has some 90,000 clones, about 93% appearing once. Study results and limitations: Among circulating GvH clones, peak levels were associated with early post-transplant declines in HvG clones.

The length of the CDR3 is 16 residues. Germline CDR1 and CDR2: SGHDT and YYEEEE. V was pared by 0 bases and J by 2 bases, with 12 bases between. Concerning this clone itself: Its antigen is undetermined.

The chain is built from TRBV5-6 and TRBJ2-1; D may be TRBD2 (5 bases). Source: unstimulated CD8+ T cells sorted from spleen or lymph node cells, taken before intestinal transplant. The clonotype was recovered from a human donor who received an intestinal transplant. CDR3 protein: CASSLAREAPYNEQFF. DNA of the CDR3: TGTGCCAGCAGCTTGGCTCGGGAAGCGCCCTACAATGAGCAGTTCTTC. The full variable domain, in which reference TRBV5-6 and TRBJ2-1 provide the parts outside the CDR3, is DAGVTQSPTHLIKTRGQQVTLRCSPKSGHDTVSWYQQALGQGPQFIFQYYEEEERQRGNFPDRFSGHQFPNYSSELNVNALLLGDSALYLCASSLAREAPYNEQFFGPGTRLTVL.